What follows are 16 T cell receptor beta chains derived from one specimen sequenced in a study of blood T cell repertoires in COVID-19. Here immunoSEQ multiplex PCR was the method, and the copy in TCRdb shows in-frame clones only, minus some. Of about 100,000 clones in the sample, 80% to 90% were seen once. Sequencing was done on a sample of peripheral blood. These receptors were taken from a woman at least 80 years old with acute or convalescent COVID-19.

The chain has TRBV28 and TRBJ1-5; no reliable D call. V was pared by 5 bases and J by 9 bases, with 23 bases between. The germline V gene encodes CDR1 MDHEN and CDR2 SYDVKM. The CDR3 covers 16 residues. The CDR3 region is CASSSRRGVVSGPQHF. The CDR3 nucleotides read TGTGCCAGCAGTAGTAGGCGGGGTGTAGTATCGGGGCCCCAGCATTTT.

The chain carries TRBV28 and TRBJ1-5, with 7 bases identical to TRBD1. After removal of 7 bases from V and 1 base from J, the junction contained 4 bases not matched to a gene. Germline V CDR1 and CDR2: MDHEN, SYDVKM. The length of the CDR3 is 14 residues. CDR3 in amino acids: CASTTGVSNQPQHF. CDR3 nucleotide sequence: TGTGCCAGCACCACAGGGGTCAGCAATCAGCCCCAGCATTTT. The whole variable domain, remainder taken from reference TRBV28 and TRBJ1-5, is DVKVTQSSRYLVKRTGEKVFLECVQDMDHENMFWYRQDPGLGLRLIYFSYDVKMKEKGDIPEGYSVSREKKERFSLILESASTNQTSMYLCASTTGVSNQPQHFGDGTRLSIL.

The chain is built from TRBV12-3 or TRBV12-4 and TRBJ1-2, with D uncertain. V was trimmed by 1 base and J by 4 bases, leaving 7 bases between them. The CDR3 consists of 13 residues. The CDR3 reads CASSLVQLYGYTF. The CDR3 coding sequence is TGTGCCAGCAGTTTAGTACAGCTCTATGGCTACACCTTC.

This chain connects TRBV11-2 to TRBJ1-1, with 7 bases matching TRBD1. Trimming took 3 bases from V and 1 from J; bases not matched to a gene: 8. CDR3 length equals 16 residues. From germline, CDR1 is SGHAT and CDR2 FQNNGV. Here the CDR3 DNA reads TGTGCCAGCAGCTTTTACCACAGGGGCCAGAACACTGAAGCTTTCTTT. Its protein is CASSFYHRGQNTEAFF.

The gene calls are TRBV18 and TRBJ2-7, with D possibly TRBD1 on 5 matching bases. CDR3 length equals 16 residues. The germline V and J ends were trimmed by 3 bases and 2 bases, with 17 bases remaining between them. Germline V gives CDR1 KGHSH, CDR2 LQKENI. The CDR3 sequence is CASSPLGAQGPYEQYF. The CDR3 nucleotides read TGTGCCAGCTCACCTTTAGGAGCGCAGGGCCCCTACGAGCAGTACTTC.

This chain connects TRBV6-2 or TRBV6-3 to TRBJ1-1; maybe TRBD1 (5 bases). The V end was cut by 0 bases, the J end by 1 base, with 15 bases between. The V gene's germline CDR1 is MNHEY and CDR2 SVGEGT. The CDR3 has 17 residues. This CDR3 reads CASSYSLSGIWNTEAFF. Written as DNA, the CDR3 is TGTGCCAGCAGTTACTCACTTTCAGGGATATGGAACACTGAAGCTTTCTTT.

The chain links TRBV7-9 to TRBJ2-7, with 9 bases that match TRBD1. J was trimmed by 4 bases and V by 8 bases; bases with no gene match: 9. Germline V lookup: CDR1 SEHNR, CDR2 FQNEAQ (reference sequence). CDR3 length: 14 residues. In DNA form, the CDR3 reads TGTGCCAGCTCCTCCGGGACAGGGAGGTACGAGCAGTACTTC. It translates to CASSSGTGRYEQYF.

V usage is TRBV7-6 and J usage is TRBJ2-5; 10 bases line up with TRBD1. From germline, CDR1 is SGHVS and CDR2 FNYEAQ. The V segment lost 5 bases and the J segment 4 bases; nucleotides outside the gene matches: 7. The CDR3 sequence is 15 residues long. The CDR3, as DNA: TGTGCCAGCAGCCCCGGGACAGGGGTAGGAGAGACCCAGTACTTC. The encoded protein is CASSPGTGVGETQYF.

The chain links TRBV4-1 to TRBJ2-3; 13 bases align to TRBD2. V lost 4 bases to trimming and J lost 4 bases; unmatched junction nucleotides: 11. From germline, CDR1 is MGHRA and CDR2 YSYEKL. CDR3 length equals 18 residues. CDR3 residues: CASSPSGLAGRGADTQYF. Here the CDR3 DNA reads TGCGCCAGCAGCCCATCGGGACTAGCGGGGAGGGGGGCAGATACGCAGTATTTT.

J is TRBJ1-5 and V is TRBV2, with 7 bases aligning to TRBD1. From germline, CDR1 is SNHLY and CDR2 FYNNEI. The CDR3 is made up of 14 amino acids. V gave up 3 bases and J gave up 5 bases; unmatched junction bases: 4. The CDR3 bases are TGTGCCAGCAGTGACGAGGGGGCTGATCAGCCCCAGCATTTT. This gives the protein CASSDEGADQPQHF.

This clone has just one count. The V gene is TRBV6-1, the J gene TRBJ1-2, with D perhaps matching TRBD1 (5 bases). The V end lost 2 bases, the J end lost 3 bases, and 10 bases lay between the germline ends. CDR1 and CDR2 (germline): MNHNS, SASEGT. The CDR3 covers 14 residues. This chain's CDR3 is CASSEIGADYGYTF. In DNA form, the CDR3 reads TGTGCCAGCAGTGAAATAGGGGCTGACTATGGCTACACCTTC.

V is TRBV2 and J is TRBJ1-2, with 8 nucleotides matching TRBD1. The trim removed 2 bases at V and 7 bases at J, leaving 3 bases unmatched. There are 13 residues in the CDR3. Germline CDR1 is SNHLY and CDR2 is FYNNEI. The DNA of the CDR3 is TGTGCCAGCAGTGAACAGGGGGCTGGTGGCTACACCTTC. Translating it yields CASSEQGAGGYTF.

As concerns this clone: At the DNA level, this CDR3 is encoded by other sequences in the same sample as well. This chain joins TRBV18 and TRBJ2-7, with 8 bases aligning to TRBD1. The CDR3 is 14 residues long. V gave up 0 bases and J gave up 3 bases; unmatched junction bases: 1. CDR1 is KGHSH and CDR2 is LQKENI in the germline V gene. The CDR3: CASSPPGQGYEQYF. The CDR3 DNA sequence: TGTGCCAGCTCACCACCCGGACAGGGCTACGAGCAGTACTTC.

The chain combines TRBV19 with TRBJ1-2; TRBD1 matches 12 bases. This CDR3 spans 15 amino acids. Germline V gives CDR1 LNHDA, CDR2 SQIVND (reference sequence). Trimming cost V 4 bases and J 4 bases; bases outside gene matches: 4. The chain's CDR3 is CASSKGQGASYGYTF. The CDR3 bases are TGTGCCAGTAGTAAGGGACAGGGGGCGAGCTATGGCTACACCTTC.

This chain connects TRBV3-1 (or the pseudogene TRBV3-2) to TRBJ2-5; 12 bases match TRBD2. Germline CDR1 LGHDT, CDR2 YNNKEL (reference sequence). This CDR3 is built from 17 residues. J gave up 5 bases and V 1 base, and 8 bases lay outside the gene matches. In DNA, the CDR3 is TGTGCCAGCAGCCAAGTTTGGACTAGCGGGGTCGGTGAGACCCAGTACTTC. The encoded protein is CASSQVWTSGVGETQYF.

The chain links TRBV11-3 to TRBJ2-1; D ambiguous. The CDR3 is 15 amino acids. Germline V gene data show CDR1 as SGHNT and CDR2 as YENEEA. Trimming shortened V by 0 bases and J by 0 bases, and 6 bases separated the two germline ends. CDR3 nucleotide sequence: TGTGCCAGCAGCTTAGAAAGGAGCTCCTACAATGAGCAGTTCTTC. This sequence encodes CASSLERSSYNEQFF.